The next 22 T cell receptor beta chains were all read from a single sample in a study of response to subunit inactivated influenza vaccine. In TCRdb, the RT-PCR reads were re-called with MiXCR into one record per CDR3 protein. The data contain a few hundred thousand distinct CDR3 sequences, 11% of them seen just once; the ten biggest clones take up about 12%. This material consisted of PBMCs from blood, taken about 6 weeks after vaccination. These receptor sequences come from a man in his forties or fifties who received an inactivated influenza vaccine.

This clonotype was observed a handful of times. V and J are TRBV27 and TRBJ2-6; D is ambiguous. V lost 4 bases to trimming and J lost 0 bases, with 4 bases between them. CDR3 size: 14 residues. Germline CDR1 and CDR2: MNHEY and SMNVEV (reference sequence). The CDR3 reads CASSSVSGANVLTF. CDR3 DNA: TGTGCCAGCAGTTCCGTCTCTGGGGCCAACGTCCTGACTTTC.

This clonotype was found a few times. This sequence joins TRBV7-9 and TRBJ2-5, with no clear D. The ends were cut back, 1 base at V and 5 bases at J, with 5 bases in the middle. This CDR3 has 12 residues. CDR1 SEHNR and CDR2 FQNEAQ come from the germline V gene (reference sequence). CDR3 sequence reads: CASSLVWETQYF. CDR3 DNA: TGTGCCAGCAGCTTAGTATGGGAGACCCAGTACTTC.

This clonotype was counted between two and nine times. The chain carries TRBV25-1 and TRBJ2-4; perhaps TRBD2 as D (6 bases). CDR3 length: 17 amino acids. Germline V gives CDR1 MGHDK, CDR2 SYGVNS. V lost 0 bases, J lost 1 base, and 13 bases lay in between. The CDR3 sequence: CASSEYIGAGAKNIQYF. The CDR3 coding sequence is TGTGCCAGCAGTGAATATATCGGGGCGGGGGCCAAAAACATTCAGTACTTC.

The V gene is TRBV7-3, the J gene TRBJ2-5; 12 bases fit TRBD2. CDR1 is SGHTA and CDR2 is FQGTGA in the germline V gene. There are 17 residues in the CDR3. The V and J ends lost 5 bases and 3 bases, in that order; junction bases with no gene match: 10. In DNA form, the CDR3 reads TGTGCCAGCAGCCGAGGGGCGACTAGCGGGAGTGAAGAGACCCAGTACTTC. The encoded protein is CASSRGATSGSEETQYF. Full variable domain (missing parts from reference TRBV7-3 and TRBJ2-5): GAGVSQTPSNKVTEKGKYVELRCDPISGHTALYWYRQSLGQGPEFLIYFQGTGAADDSGLPNDRFFAVRPEGSVSTLKIQRTERGDSAVYLCASSRGATSGSEETQYFGPGTRLLVL.

In its sample, this clonotype was seen a few times. This chain links TRBV7-9 with TRBJ2-1; D unresolved. The germline gives CDR1 SEHNR, CDR2 FQNEAQ (reference sequence). V was pared by 0 bases and J by 5 bases, with 14 bases between. This CDR3 has 16 residues. This CDR3 reads CASSLAEASANNEQFF. The CDR3 nucleotides are TGTGCCAGCAGCTTAGCTGAGGCTAGTGCAAACAATGAGCAGTTCTTC.

This clonotype has just a few counts. The CDR3 DNA follows: TGCGCCAGCAGCCAATCCAGCACCGGGACAGCAGACAATGAGCAGTTCTTC. It translates to CASSQSSTGTADNEQFF. The chain employs TRBV5-1 and TRBJ2-1; 7 bases are shared with TRBD1. V was clipped by 4 bases and J by 5 bases; unmatched bases: 15. CDR1 SGHRS and CDR2 YFSETQ come from the germline V gene. The CDR3 runs to 17 residues.

Points on this clonotype: A much larger clone differs by one base, so this may be a read error. The chain combines TRBV12-3 or TRBV12-4 with TRBJ2-3; unclear D gene. The CDR3 consists of 15 residues. The CDR3 region is CSSSDGGPSTDTQYF. DNA of the CDR3: TGTTCCAGCAGCGACGGCGGTCCTAGCACAGATACGCAGTATTTT.

CDR3: CASSKLAREQFF. The CDR3, as DNA: TGTGCCAGCAGTAAACTAGCCAGGGAGCAGTTCTTC. This chain joins TRBV2 and TRBJ2-1; D might be TRBD2 (6 bases). Looked up from germline, CDR1 is SNHLY and CDR2 is FYNNEI. CDR3 size: 12 residues. The V end was cut by 5 bases, the J end by 10 bases, with 12 bases between.

This rearrangement joins TRBV9 to TRBJ2-3, with 9 bases aligning to TRBD1. Germline loops: CDR1 SGDLS, CDR2 YYNGEE. V dropped 0 bases and J dropped 3; count of bases not matched to a gene: 8. This CDR3 is 17 amino acids long. CDR3: CASSVEPGQGSTDTQYF. The CDR3 DNA reads as TGTGCCAGCAGCGTAGAGCCGGGACAGGGATCGACAGATACGCAGTATTTT.

The rearrangement joins TRBV11-2 to TRBJ2-5, with D maybe TRBD2 (5 bases). The CDR3 spans 15 residues. Germline loops: CDR1 SGHAT, CDR2 FQNNGV. V shed 4 bases and J shed 4 bases, with 16 bases lying between them. CDR3 in DNA: TGTGCCAGCAGCTACGCGGGTCAATGGGGAGAGACCCAGTACTTC. Its protein product is CASSYAGQWGETQYF.

J is TRBJ2-5 and V is TRBV5-1; TRBD2 is a possible D gene (6 bases). The CDR3 covers 14 residues. Germline V gives CDR1 SGHRS, CDR2 YFSETQ. Trimming stripped 4 bases from V and 1 base from J, with 11 bases between. This CDR3 reads CASSERDFQETQYF. The DNA of the CDR3 is TGCGCCAGCAGCGAGAGGGACTTCCAAGAGACCCAGTACTTC.

This clonotype was observed at least ten times. The chain recombines TRBV5-1 with TRBJ1-6; 10 bases line up with TRBD1. CDR1 and CDR2 (germline): SGHRS, YFSETQ. This CDR3 spans 21 amino acids. V trimming: 0 bases; J trimming: 1 base; junction bases outside the gene matches: 13. The CDR3 DNA is TGCGCCAGCAGCTTGGTCCCCTCCGGGACAGGGGATGTGTCCTATAATTCACCCCTCCACTTT. Residues: CASSLVPSGTGDVSYNSPLHF.

The chain uses TRBV2 and TRBJ2-5, with TRBD1 identical over 8 bases. The germline V gene has CDR1 SNHLY and CDR2 FYNNEI. The CDR3 runs to 16 residues. With 6 bases clipped from V and 5 bases from J, the junction kept 14 bases outside the gene matches. The CDR3 loop reads CASRLLGQGRGETQYF. CDR3 bases: TGTGCCAGCAGACTACTAGGACAGGGTCGTGGGGAGACCCAGTACTTC. The variable domain in full, with the rest retrieved from reference TRBV2 and TRBJ2-5, is EPEVTQTPSHQVTQMGQEVILRCVPISNHLYFYWYRQILGQKVEFLVSFYNNEISEKSEIFDDQFSVERPDGSNFTLKIRSTKLEDSAMYFCASRLLGQGRGETQYFGPGTRLLVL.

This clonotype showed up many times. The chain combines TRBV20-1 with TRBJ2-2; 9 nucleotides align to TRBD1. This CDR3 contains 15 residues. In germline, CDR1 is DFQATT, CDR2 SNEGSKA (reference sequence). Trimming removed 1 base from V and 5 bases from J; junction bases left unmatched: 5. CDR3 nucleotide sequence: TGCAGTGCTAGAGGCCGGGACAGGGCGACCGGGGAGCTGTTTTTT. Protein product: CSARGRDRATGELFF.

This chain uses TRBV24-1 with TRBJ2-2, with 8 positions matching TRBD1. The CDR3 runs to 14 residues. Looked up from germline, CDR1 is KGHDR and CDR2 is SFDVKD. V lost 9 bases to trimming and J lost 5 bases; unmatched junction nucleotides: 7. Here the CDR3 DNA reads TGTGCCACCCAGGGGGCCGCGGCGACCGGGGAGCTGTTTTTT. Translated, it gives CATQGAAATGELFF.

This clonotype turned up a few times. CDR3 sequence: CASSLGREEQYF. The CDR3 coding sequence is TGTGCCAGCAGCTTAGGCCGGGAGGAGCAGTACTTC. This sequence joins TRBV13 and TRBJ2-7; D is possibly TRBD2 (6 bases). Looked up from germline, CDR1 is PRHDT and CDR2 is FYEKMQ (reference sequence). This CDR3 is 12 amino acids long. V was cut by 0 bases and J by 7 bases, with 7 bases left in between.

The V call is TRBV6-2 or TRBV6-3, the J call TRBJ2-1; D is possibly TRBD1 or TRBD2 (6 bases each). The V and J ends lost 2 bases and 3 bases respectively, with 11 bases between them. Germline V lookup: CDR1 MNHEY, CDR2 SVGEGT. The CDR3 runs 15 residues. CDR3 nucleotides: TGTGCCAGCAGTTACCGGGGGCGCCTCTACAATGAGCAGTTCTTC. Protein: CASSYRGRLYNEQFF.

This clonotype was counted at least ten times. The junction differs from germline at one of its ends, possibly a read error. V usage is TRBV5-1 and J usage is TRBJ2-7; a possible D gene is TRBD2 (6 bases). Germline V CDR1 and CDR2: SGHRS, YFSETQ. This CDR3 is 14 amino acids long. CDR3 sequence: CASSLEGGSYEQYF. CDR3 DNA: TGTGCCAGCAGCTTGGAGGGCGGATCCTACGAGCAGTACTTC.

This clonotype was recorded a few times. The chain recombines TRBV28 with TRBJ2-7, with unresolved D. Trimming removed 7 bases at V and 0 bases at J, with 10 bases between. CDR1 and CDR2 from the germline V gene are MDHEN and SYDVKM. CDR3 length: 13 amino acids. In DNA, the CDR3 is TGTGCCAGCACGCTTTCAACCTCCTACGAGCAGTACTTC. Translation gives CASTLSTSYEQYF.

This clonotype has more than one count but fewer than ten. The rearrangement joins TRBV4-1 to TRBJ2-5, with D unresolved. The length of the CDR3 is 14 residues. Germline assignment: CDR1 MGHRA and CDR2 YSYEKL. V lost 0 bases, J lost 5 bases, and 10 bases lay in between. CDR3 residues: CASSQDRVHETQYF. The CDR3 DNA reads as TGCGCCAGCAGCCAAGATCGGGTACACGAGACCCAGTACTTC.

Turning to this clonotype: An end of the junction differs from the germline gene, which may be a read error. The rearrangement links TRBV5-5 to TRBJ2-1, with D unclear. The CDR3 spans 13 residues. Germline lookup yields CDR1 SGHKS and CDR2 YYEKEE (reference sequence). CDR3 loop: CASSLRSSNEQFF. The CDR3 DNA reads TGTGCCAGCAGCTTGAGGTCCTCCAATGAGCAGTTCTTC.

There are a few counts of this clonotype. The chain has TRBV14 and TRBJ2-2; no reliable D call. This CDR3 comprises 13 residues. Trimming left V 1 base short and J 4 bases short, with 4 bases between. Germline V gives CDR1 SGHDN, CDR2 FVKESK. The CDR3 nucleotides read TGTGCCAGCAGCCAAGCGGGCACCGGGGAGCTGTTTTTT. This encodes CASSQAGTGELFF.